Included here is one T cell receptor (beta chain) sequence, with context. The table lists this clonotype with many counts. It has no known antigen specificity. One junction end does not reproduce the germline sequence, and a read error may be involved. The library was made by RT-PCR. The listed sequencing device is Illumina HiSeq 2500. The public reads were quality trimmed at Q25 with fastp and then assembled into clones with MiXCR by TCRdb, keeping productive beta chains. Each entry is one CDR3 protein sequence, shown with its most common DNA and genes. The sample records some 640,000 distinct CDR3 sequences, about 14% of which are singletons. 6.5% to 8.5% of the sample is held by the ten biggest clonotypes. This entry comes from a study of response to subunit inactivated influenza vaccine (dated by TCRdb to 2016 to 2018). For the study in its entirety: To follow how T cells responded to a trivalent subunit inactivated influenza vaccine, the researchers relied on deep quantitative profiling of the T cell receptor repertoire. The investigation overall reported the following: The authors suggested that each seasonal influenza vaccination may recruit only a limited number of new T cells.

The source material was PBMCs from blood, sampled less than 15 days before vaccination. The receptor was isolated from a man between 45 and 60 years old who received an inactivated influenza vaccine. Donor details come from another sample of the same person, matched by shared clones.

The base sequence is TGTGCCAGCACTTACTCGAGGAACACCGGGGAGCTGTTTTTT. This is translated as CASTYSRNTGELFF. The rearrangement joined TRBV6-5 to TRBJ2-2, with the D gene call left open. The CDR3 spans 14 residues, from the cysteine through the phenylalanine. Only CDR3 DNA is held: 42 bases, read in frame from base 1. Reading the germline V gene gives CDR1 MNHEY and CDR2 SVGAGI.